The clone carrying this TCR beta chain was observed a few times. The data were taken from a study of T cells of healthy individuals. The CDR3 spans 22 residues. Trimming pared 2 bases from V and 1 base from J, leaving 32 bases between. MiXCR was run by TCRdb on the 5' RACE reads, yielding one entry per CDR3 protein. Of 40,000 to 65,000 distinct CDR3 sequences in the sample, approximately 14% were seen once. The clonotype originates from a human donor in good health. The chain couples TRBV12-3 or TRBV12-4 to TRBJ1-1; D is uncertain. CDR3 sequence: CASSLFLLGAFGRDRSNTEAFF. The DNA for the CDR3 is TGTGCCAGCAGTTTATTCTTGTTGGGAGCCTTTGGGAGGGATCGCTCGAACACTGAAGCTTTCTTT.